This T cell receptor (beta chain) was observed in a study of blood T cell repertoires in COVID-19. Whole-study context: Sources were T cells, B-cell-depleted T cells, or PBMCs; the material itself was cDNA or gDNA.

Recovery meant two consecutive negative NP/OP PCR tests, professional clearance, or resolved symptoms. In the study's own analysis: Estimates of nucleated cell counts were drawn from the amplification of reference gene primers. TCRdb's copy holds only in-frame clones and misses some; the assay was immunoSEQ multiplex PCR. D and trimming come from the DNA, and the V and J calls and clone size come from that table. The sample yields roughly 170,000 clones, over 65% seen once. The V end lost 3 bases, the J end lost 7 bases, and 16 bases lay between the germline ends. This CDR3 is built from 16 residues. The germline V gene encodes CDR1 KGHSH and CDR2 LQKENI.

This receptor was identified in a woman in her forties or fifties who had recovered from COVID-19. This chain uses TRBV18 with TRBJ1-6, with no clear D. The material sequenced was PBMCs or T cells enriched from blood (not recorded which). The CDR3 DNA sequence: TGTGCCAGCTCACCCCTCTCGGGCGGGGAGAATTCACCCCTCCACTTT. Its translation is CASSPLSGGENSPLHF.